This TCR beta chain comes out of a study of metastatic and nonmetastatic thyroid tumors. Study information: Comparative analysis of repertoires was undertaken across blood and tumor or nodule tissue obtained from malignant and benign thyroid patients.

A word on this clone: The antigen remains undetermined.

No treatment had been given to any patient before thyroid surgery. Trimming left V 4 bases short and J 1 base short, with 7 bases between. Germline CDR1 is SGHTA and CDR2 is FQGTGA. The CDR3 has 14 residues. Study results and limitations: When malignant thyroid tumors were compared with benign nodules, TCR beta diversity was reportedly significantly higher in the malignant tumors. This held in both blood and tumor samples.

As handled by the study authors: Construction of a distant-metastasis classifier for papillary thyroid cancer relied on CDR3 differences across clinicopathological groups. MiXCR was used by TCRdb to re-call the PCR reads. TCRdb assigned the V and J calls; the authors' analysis was not used. The table has about 19,000 clones, more than 35% seen once; the top ten hold around 25%. This TCR derives from a female donor with papillary thyroid cancer or a benign thyroid nodule (not recorded which). Some clones in this sample may be carry-over from other donors' samples. The material sequenced was tumor tissue. The gene calls are TRBV7-3 and TRBJ2-2; unclear D gene. CDR3 sequence (DNA): TGTGCCAGCAGCTCGGACGGGAACACCGGGGAGCTGTTTTTT. Amino acid sequence: CASSSDGNTGELFF.